This record looks at one T cell receptor beta chain sequence and its context. What antigen it recognizes has not been identified. No base qualities exist here, and no much larger clone lies one base off it. The roughly 42 donors, aged about 6 to 100 years, were systemically healthy Caucasian individuals from Russia. Each donor gave about 10 milliliters of peripheral blood, drawn into EDTA-treated Vacutainer tubes. Ficoll-Paque density-gradient centrifugation was used to isolate PBMCs, with at least 6 million obtained per sample. Trizol reagent was used to extract total RNA from PBMCs, with at least 5 micrograms per sample. Naive CD45RAhigh/CD27high T cell percentages were measured by flow cytometry on a PBMC aliquot from every donor. This record comes from a study of blood T cells in healthy people across ages (dated by TCRdb to between 2014 and 2017). Study-wide context: In model experiments, template switching captured roughly one uniquely barcoded TCR beta cDNA molecule for every two T cells. The study analyzed two additional independent replicas of 1 million unique cDNA reads from the same blood draw for two donors, one aged 18 to 29 and one aged 80 or older. Four age groups were formed from the donors: young (average approximately 16 years), middle-aged (approximately 40), aged (about 68) and long-lived (around 82). To avoid experimental bias, donors of different ages were randomly spread across the sequencing lanes. Using deep sequencing normalized with unique cDNA molecular identifiers, the study measured how TCR beta repertoire diversity changes with age. Broader findings and caveats from the paper: Estimates of total diversity based on one million sequenced T cells were considered lower bounds and underestimates. As age increased, observed TCR beta diversity per million T cells dropped in a roughly linear way, and a significant reduction was already evident by age 40. Bulk unsorted PBMC profiling prevented conclusive comparison of naive and antigen-experienced compartments. Compared with the aged group, more naive CD4+ T cells, fewer expanded clones and increased TCR diversity were shown by the long-lived group, suggesting age selection. The percentage of naive T cells measured by flow cytometry correlated strongly with observed TCR beta diversity. The CMV infection status of donors was not known, potentially confounding age-related changes in expanded clonotypes.

V loses 6 bases of germline sequence and J loses 6 bases, and the interval between the two ends is 18 bases. The CDR3 measures 16 amino acids from cysteine to phenylalanine. Only the CDR3 region is kept as DNA, spanning 48 bases read in frame from base 1. Taken from the germline V gene, the CDR1 and CDR2 loops are MDHEN and SYDVKM. Libraries were prepared through 5' RACE. Sequenced on an Illumina HiSeq 2500. The second PCR ran for roughly 7 to 11 cycles and used a J-beta primer mix along with a sample-barcoded 5' primer. A template-switch 5' adaptor carrying 12 random nucleotides introduced a unique molecular identifier onto each TCR beta cDNA molecule. At least 3 million CDR3-containing paired-end reads were obtained from each sample. First-strand cDNA synthesis was performed from all RNA using the Mint cDNA synthesis kit, with priming by a TRBC-specific oligonucleotide. All cDNA was treated with uracil-DNA glycosylase and then went through a first 18-cycle PCR with the universal primers M1SS and BC2_uni_R. The published analysis was carried out like this. For normalization, 1 million high-quality reads, each with a distinct molecular identifier, were randomly selected from each sample. Instead of being binned into consensus sequences, reads that shared molecular identifiers were thrown out. MiTCR, with a Q25 quality threshold and the strictest error-elimination algorithm, was used for CDR3 identification, clonotype clustering and error correction. A nonparametric unseen species model with Euler transformation was used to estimate a lower bound on total TCR beta diversity. TCRdb reworked the public reads: Q25 trimming with fastp, MiXCR clone assembly, productive beta chains retained. Entries that share a CDR3 protein sequence are merged under the most common genes and DNA. The V and J calls reflect TCRdb's pipeline rather than the authors' work. The sample includes some 320,000 distinct CDR3 sequences, with roughly 26% observed a single time. The ten largest clones add up to over 25% of the sample.

The chain was built from TRBV28 and TRBJ1-6; the D gene cannot be named for sure. Sequenced: blood. The clonotype was recovered from a woman in her 70s in good health. The CDR3 region: CASRSLTSSLNSPLHF. The bases are TGTGCCAGCAGGAGTCTCACGTCGAGTCTTAATTCACCCCTCCACTTT.